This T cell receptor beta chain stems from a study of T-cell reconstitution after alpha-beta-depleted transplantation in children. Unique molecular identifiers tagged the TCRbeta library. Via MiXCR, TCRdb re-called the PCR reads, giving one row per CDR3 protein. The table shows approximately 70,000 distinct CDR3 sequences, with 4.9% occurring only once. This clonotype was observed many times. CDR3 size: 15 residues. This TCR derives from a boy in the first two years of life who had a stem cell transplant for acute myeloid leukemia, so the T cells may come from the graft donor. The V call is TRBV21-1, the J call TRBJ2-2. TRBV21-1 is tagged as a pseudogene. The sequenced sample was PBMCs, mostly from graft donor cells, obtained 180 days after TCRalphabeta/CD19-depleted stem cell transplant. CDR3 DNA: TGTGCCAGCAGCAAAAATAGGGTGCACACCGGGGAGCTGTTTTTT. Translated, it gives CASSKNRVHTGELFF.